These T cell receptor beta chains were read from a single sample in a study of CD8 T cells in ankylosing spondylitis. TCRdb reprocessed the 5' RACE reads via MiXCR and lists one record per CDR3 protein. The sample yields 450,000 to 550,000 distinct CDR3 sequences, 5.3% seen once. The source material was blood, either unsorted or a sorted T cell fraction (not recorded which). These receptors were obtained from a male donor with ankylosing spondylitis. Both conserved end residues are part of each CDR3. Each record gives: D gene, V gene, J gene, CDR3 protein. The D gene is left open where the match is weak.

.	TRBV14	TRBJ2-7	CASSQFRTSYEQYF
.	TRBV14	TRBJ1-4	CASSQGSGTSKLFF
.	TRBV7-8	TRBJ1-2	CASSFNLRWYGYTF
.	TRBV4-2	TRBJ2-5	CASSQVRGVGTQYF
.	TRBV4-1	TRBJ1-2	CASSQGITYGYTF
TRBD1	TRBV29-1	TRBJ1-4	CSVATGAGEKLFF
TRBD1	TRBV5-4	TRBJ1-5	CASGFQGAQPQHF
.	TRBV20-1	TRBJ1-4	CSASAAETFNEKLFF
TRBD2	TRBV10-3	TRBJ2-1	CAISSLAGGSYNEQFF
.	TRBV29-1	TRBJ2-7	CSVSGPSWEQYF
TRBD2	TRBV20-1	TRBJ2-1	CSAIRGSSYNEQFF
.	TRBV6-8	TRBJ2-7	CASSYSSICGSPSSYEQYF
.	TRBV10-1	TRBJ1-1	CASSESFGANTEAFF
.	TRBV7-9	TRBJ2-7	CASSLVADSYEQYF
TRBD1	TRBV5-1	TRBJ1-4	CASSFGTVLNEKLFF
.	TRBV20-1	TRBJ2-6	CSATKAGSSGANVLTF
.	TRBV4-1	TRBJ2-3	CASSPLGGTADTQYF
.	TRBV6-2/TRBV6-3	TRBJ2-7	CASSFFGVTYEQYF
TRBD1	TRBV27	TRBJ1-1	CASTPDSRGGTEAFF
.	TRBV6-2/TRBV6-3	TRBJ2-1	CASSFPRWGLAGLNEQFF
TRBD2	TRBV5-5	TRBJ2-1	CASSWLLAGSYNEQFF
.	TRBV16	TRBJ1-2	CASSQRPGIDGYTF
.	TRBV2	TRBJ2-1	CASSANRVGSYNEQFF
TRBD1	TRBV20-1	TRBJ1-6	CSANQGGVSAGHF
.	TRBV5-1	TRBJ2-7	CASSLDRFDEQYF
.	TRBV5-8	TRBJ2-3	CAISRGHTQYF
.	TRBV7-2	TRBJ1-5	CASSSDSTYQPQHF
TRBD1	TRBV28	TRBJ1-3	CASRSQGALGNTIYF
.	TRBV28	TRBJ2-5	CATHRARGETQYF
.	TRBV4-2	TRBJ2-1	CASSRHGAHEQFF
.	TRBV5-6	TRBJ1-5	CASNTGRISNQPQHF
TRBD2	TRBV20-1	TRBJ2-7	CSVNHPGLAFPIQYF
.	TRBV5-1	TRBJ2-1	CASSLSRASSYNEQFF
TRBD2	TRBV10-2	TRBJ2-1	CASSTGTSVMNEQFF
.	TRBV6-1	TRBJ2-3	CASKRQQSTDTQYF
TRBD2	TRBV29-1	TRBJ2-3	CSVVAGGQTDTQYF
.	TRBV4-2	TRBJ2-4	CASSQARSGVIQYF
TRBD2	TRBV10-3	TRBJ2-1	CAISGLGLGALFF
.	TRBV12-3/TRBV12-4	TRBJ1-3	CASSLGNTIYF
.	TRBV28	TRBJ1-1	CASGRGTEAFF
TRBD1	TRBV4-3	TRBJ2-7	CASSPSGTGSYEQYF
.	TRBV5-1	TRBJ1-1	CASSETGSLTEAFF
.	TRBV11-2	TRBJ2-1	CASSLEFPSSGTFYIEQFF
.	TRBV7-6	TRBJ2-1	CASSLMTSAHEQFF
TRBD2	TRBV5-1	TRBJ2-1	CASSLVPGGDNEQFF
.	TRBV6-2/TRBV6-3	TRBJ2-2	CASSYRVLDTGELFF
.	TRBV5-6	TRBJ1-1	CASTETRQNTEAFF
TRBD1	TRBV20-1	TRBJ2-3	CSASTPGQGRDTQYF
TRBD1	TRBV20-1	TRBJ1-6	CSARVGTGYSPLHF
.	TRBV11-1	TRBJ1-5	CASSLLGAGKGNQPQHF